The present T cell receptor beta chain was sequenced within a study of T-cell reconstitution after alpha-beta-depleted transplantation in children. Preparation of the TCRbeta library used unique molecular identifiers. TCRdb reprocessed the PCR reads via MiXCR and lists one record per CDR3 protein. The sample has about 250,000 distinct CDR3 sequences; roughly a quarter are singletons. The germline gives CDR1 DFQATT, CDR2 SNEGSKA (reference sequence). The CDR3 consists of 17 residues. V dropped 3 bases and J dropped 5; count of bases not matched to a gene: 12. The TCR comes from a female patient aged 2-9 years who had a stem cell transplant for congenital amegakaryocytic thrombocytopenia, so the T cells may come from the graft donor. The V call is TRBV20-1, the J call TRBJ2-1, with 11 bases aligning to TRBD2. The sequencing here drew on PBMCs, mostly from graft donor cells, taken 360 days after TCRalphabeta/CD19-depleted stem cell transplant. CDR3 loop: CSARVPTSGAYHNEQFF. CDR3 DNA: TGCAGTGCTAGGGTCCCGACTAGCGGGGCTTACCACAATGAGCAGTTCTTC.